These 12 T cell receptor beta chains were all obtained from the same sample, sequenced in a study of blood T cell repertoires in COVID-19 (dated by TCRdb to the early 2020s). Library creation used the immunoSEQ multiplex PCR assay. This immuneACCESS table, as held by TCRdb, lists in-frame sequences with V and J called but not all clones. Of the missing ones, under half trace to an unresolved V gene in checked studies; the others have no known cause. The sample contains tens of thousands of clones, around 87% of them found a single time. The ten largest clones represent approximately 18% of the sample. Sequencing was done on a sample of peripheral blood. These receptors all come from a human donor in a cohort sampled during active COVID-19.

This clone was recorded once. V gene TRBV6-1 combines with J gene TRBJ2-7; D is unclear. This CDR3 is 14 amino acids long. With 2 bases removed from V and 5 bases from J, the gap between germline ends came to 13 bases. Germline V gene data show CDR1 as MNHNS and CDR2 as SASEGT. The chain's CDR3 is CASSEIGSFDEQYF. In nucleotides, the CDR3 is TGTGCCAGCAGTGAAATTGGCAGTTTCGACGAGCAGTACTTC.

This sequence joins TRBV7-9 and TRBJ2-7; weak D call: TRBD2 (5 bases). Germline loops: CDR1 SEHNR, CDR2 FQNEAQ (reference sequence). The V end was cut by 10 bases, the J end by 0 bases, with 16 bases between. This CDR3 spans 14 amino acids. The CDR3 here is CATKRERNSYEQYF. For the CDR3, the DNA is TGTGCCACTAAGAGGGAGCGGAACTCCTACGAGCAGTACTTC.

The CDR3 DNA is TGTGCCAGCAGTTACGTGGGCAGGCAAGAGACCCAGTACTTC. This translates into CASSYVGRQETQYF. V usage is TRBV6-2 or TRBV6-3 and J usage is TRBJ2-5; unclear D gene. Between the trimmed V and J ends, which lost 2 bases and 2 bases, there was a span of 9 bases. This CDR3 spans 14 amino acids. The germline CDR1 and CDR2 sequences are MNHEY and SVGEGT.

This chain links TRBV7-6 with TRBJ2-1; D may be TRBD2 (6 bases). From germline, CDR1 is SGHVS and CDR2 FNYEAQ. Trimming cost V 5 bases and J 10 bases, with 18 bases left between them. CDR3 length: 14 residues. CDR3 coding DNA: TGTGCCAGCAGCCTCGGCTCCAGCGGGCAAGAGCAGTTCTTC. Its protein is CASSLGSSGQEQFF.

The chain has TRBV12-3 or TRBV12-4 and TRBJ1-1; no firm D call. Trimming took off 3 bases at V and 3 bases at J, with 5 bases between the two ends. The CDR3 loop spans 12 amino acids. The CDR3 DNA sequence: TGTGCCAGCAGTTTGGCCTACACTGAAGCTTTCTTT. This translates into CASSLAYTEAFF.

Only one count was recorded for this clone. This chain joins TRBV28 and TRBJ1-1, with 7 nucleotides matching TRBD1. Germline V gene data show CDR1 as MDHEN and CDR2 as SYDVKM. This CDR3 comprises 14 residues. Trimming at V came to 4 bases and at J to 5 bases, leaving 7 bases not matched to a gene. CDR3 DNA sequence: TGTGCCAGCAGTTCCTCCGACAGGGTGACTGAAGCTTTCTTT. Its translation: CASSSSDRVTEAFF.

This clone occurred once. The chain combines TRBV2 with TRBJ2-1; TRBD1 is a possible D gene (6 bases). CDR3 length: 12 amino acids. Trimming cost V 6 bases and J 7 bases, with 10 bases left between them. From germline, CDR1 is SNHLY and CDR2 FYNNEI. The CDR3 DNA is TGTGCCAGCAGACTACAGGGAAATGAGCAGTTCTTC. Translation: CASRLQGNEQFF.

CDR3 nucleotides: TGTGCCAGCAGGGGACTTGGAAACACCATATATTTT. Translated: CASRGLGNTIYF. The V and J genes are TRBV12-3 or TRBV12-4 and TRBJ1-3, with a weak D call TRBD1 (5 bases). V lost 6 bases to trimming and J lost 3 bases, with 6 bases between them. The CDR3 extends over 12 amino acids.

The chain recombines TRBV11-3 with TRBJ2-1; TRBD2 matches at 7 bases. This CDR3 is built from 15 residues. V lost 5 bases and J lost 3; bases outside the gene matches: 7. Germline loops: CDR1 SGHNT, CDR2 YENEEA. CDR3 nucleotide sequence: TGTGCCAGCAGCCCCGGACTAGTGGTCTACAATGAGCAGTTCTTC. Its translation is CASSPGLVVYNEQFF.

The J gene is TRBJ1-5, the V gene TRBV6-2 or TRBV6-3; D may be TRBD1 (5 bases). CDR3 length: 15 residues. Germline V lookup: CDR1 MNHEY, CDR2 SVGEGT. With 2 bases removed from V and 3 bases from J, the gap between germline ends came to 11 bases. CDR3 protein: CASSYPGRANQPQHF. The CDR3 region has the DNA TGTGCCAGCAGTTACCCCGGCAGGGCCAATCAGCCCCAGCATTTT.

The CDR3 loop reads CASSEIEVPGPQHF. CDR3 nucleotides: TGTGCCAGCAGTGAAATCGAGGTTCCGGGGCCCCAGCATTTT. This chain links TRBV6-1 with TRBJ1-5, with D unclear. V was trimmed by 2 bases and J by 9 bases, leaving 14 bases between them. CDR3 length: 14 amino acids. Germline CDR1 reads MNHNS; CDR2 reads SASEGT.

The V gene is TRBV3-1 (or the pseudogene TRBV3-2), the J gene TRBJ2-1; TRBD1 is a possible D gene (5 bases). This CDR3 is 17 amino acids long. CDR1 LGHDT and CDR2 YNNKEL come from the germline V gene (reference sequence). Trimming took 2 bases from V and 0 from J, leaving 14 bases between them. The CDR3 here is CASSQRGPGSSYNEQFF. CDR3 sequence (DNA): TGTGCCAGCAGCCAAAGGGGTCCCGGAAGCTCCTACAATGAGCAGTTCTTC.